The 5 T cell receptor beta chains in this list originate from one sample, sequenced in a study of beta chain features in type 1 diabetes. The sequenced template was cDNA made from the entire isolated RNA. The repertoire was sequenced with immunoSEQ multiplex PCR; TCRdb's copy has only in-frame clones and lacks some. This table has 300,000 to 400,000 clones, over 9.5% appearing once. Input material: naive CD4+ T cells from blood. These receptors were collected from a man between 18 and 35 years old in good health.

The V and J genes are TRBV7-2 and TRBJ2-5, with 8 positions matching TRBD1. Per the germline V gene, CDR1 is SGHTA and CDR2 is FQGNSA. This CDR3 region has 15 residues. After removal of 0 bases from V and 4 bases from J, the junction contained 4 bases not matched to a gene. This CDR3 is CASSLAAGGPETQYF. The CDR3 region has the DNA TGTGCCAGCAGCTTAGCGGCAGGGGGCCCAGAGACCCAGTACTTC.

J is TRBJ2-7 and V is TRBV28, with TRBD2 as a possible D gene (5 bases). This CDR3 is built from 15 residues. The V end lost 4 bases, the J end lost 4 bases, and 17 bases lay between the germline ends. Germline V gene lookup returns CDR1 MDHEN and CDR2 SYDVKM. The CDR3 DNA is TGTGCCAGCAGTTCAGCGGCTAGCTCAAGGTACGAGCAGTACTTC. Residues: CASSSAASSRYEQYF.

This clone has only a few counts. The rearrangement joins TRBV18 to TRBJ2-5, with TRBD1 matching over 10 bases. Looked up from germline, CDR1 is KGHSH and CDR2 is LQKENI. The CDR3 is made up of 15 amino acids. V lost 3 bases to trimming and J lost 2 bases; unmatched junction nucleotides: 3. Here the CDR3 reads CASSPRDRGQETQYF. The CDR3 bases are TGTGCCAGCTCACCCAGGGACAGGGGACAAGAGACCCAGTACTTC.

The rearrangement joins TRBV5-1 to TRBJ1-3; 9 nucleotides match TRBD1. V was clipped by 4 bases and J by 0 bases; unmatched bases: 5. The germline CDR1 and CDR2 sequences are SGHRS and YFSETQ. This CDR3 is 16 amino acids long. The CDR3 DNA is TGCGCCAGCAGCCCATGGGACAGGGACTCTGGAAACACCATATATTTT. Encoded protein: CASSPWDRDSGNTIYF.

A remark on this clone: Other nucleotide sequences in the sample specify the same CDR3. The DNA of the CDR3 is TGTGCCAGCAGCTTAGGGGGGACTAGCGGCTCCTACGAGCAGTACTTC. It is translated as CASSLGGTSGSYEQYF. The chain joins TRBV7-2 to TRBJ2-7; 11 nucleotides agree with TRBD2. This CDR3 is built from 16 residues. The J segment lost 0 bases and the V segment lost 1 base, leaving 2 bases of the junction unmatched. From germline, CDR1 is SGHTA and CDR2 FQGNSA.